The clone carrying this T cell receptor beta chain has more than one count but fewer than ten. In building TCR beta libraries, iRepertoire HTBI primers were used together with Arm-PCR of CDR3 regions. TCRdb passed the multiplex PCR reads through MiXCR, listing each CDR3 protein once. The sample lists 650,000 to 850,000 distinct CDR3 sequences, 30% occurring once. This record belongs to a study of regulatory T cells in long-lasting Graves disease. Specified time point: persistent/refractory GD, antithyroid drugs over 5 years with positive TRAb. Construction of the TCR library relied on RNA isolated from PBMCs. Tubes containing EDTA received about 9.4 milliliters of drawn peripheral blood. Material: peripheral blood mononuclear cells (PBMCs), obtained when the disease was refractory, from a patient treated with antithyroid drugs. The TCR sequence derives from a female donor with Graves disease.

The CDR3 nucleotides read TGTGCCGCGCTTGGGCGGTACACTGAAGCTTTCTTT. It specifies CAALGRYTEAFF. V is TRBV28 and J is TRBJ1-1; D is unresolved. The germline V and J ends were trimmed by 11 bases and 3 bases, with 13 bases remaining between them. The germline CDR1 and CDR2 sequences are MDHEN and SYDVKM. The CDR3 is 12 residues long. Supplemented by reference TRBV28 and TRBJ1-1, the full variable domain reads DVKVTQSSRYLVKRTGEKVFLECVQDMDHENMFWYRQDPGLGLRLIYFSYDVKMKEKGDIPEGYSVSREKKERFSLILESASTNQTSMYLCAALGRYTEAFFGQGTRLTVV.